Sequencing of this T cell receptor beta chain was carried out in a study of blood T cell repertoires in COVID-19. Study details: The study drew acute and convalescent COVID-19 samples from the United States, Italy and Spain. Sources were T cells, B-cell-depleted T cells, or PBMCs; the material itself was cDNA or gDNA.

Seattle participants joined during active infection and were tracked over time. Libraries were prepared by immunoSEQ multiplex PCR; TCRdb keeps only in-frame clonotypes and omits some of them. The data show about 360,000 clones, 86% seen once. Deletions cut 2 bases from V and 1 base from J, with 11 bases between. The length of the CDR3 is 15 residues. CDR1 SGHTA and CDR2 FQGNSA come from the germline V gene. The gene calls are TRBV7-2 and TRBJ1-1, with D hard to call. Material: peripheral blood. The clonotype was recovered from a woman aged 60-75 years with COVID-19, enrolled during active disease. The CDR3 region is CASSLFWAGNTEAFF. CDR3 nucleotide sequence: TGTGCCAGCAGCTTATTTTGGGCAGGGAACACTGAAGCTTTCTTT. Based on the CDR3 plus reference TRBV7-2 and TRBJ1-1, the full variable domain is GAGVSQSPSNKVTEKGKDVELRCDPISGHTALYWYRQSLGQGLEFLIYFQGNSAPDKSGLPSDRFSAERTGGSVSTLTIQRTQQEDSAVYLCASSLFWAGNTEAFFGQGTRLTVV.